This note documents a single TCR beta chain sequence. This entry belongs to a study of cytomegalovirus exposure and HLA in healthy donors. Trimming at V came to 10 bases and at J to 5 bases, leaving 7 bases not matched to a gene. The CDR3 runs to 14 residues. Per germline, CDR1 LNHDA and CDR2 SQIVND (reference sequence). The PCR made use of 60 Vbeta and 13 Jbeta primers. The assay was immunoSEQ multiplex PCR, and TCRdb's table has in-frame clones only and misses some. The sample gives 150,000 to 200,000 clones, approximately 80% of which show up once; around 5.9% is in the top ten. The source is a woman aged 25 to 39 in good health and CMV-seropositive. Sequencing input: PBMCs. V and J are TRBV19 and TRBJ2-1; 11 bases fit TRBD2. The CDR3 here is CATTTSGNHNEQFF. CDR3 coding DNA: TGTGCCACCACGACTAGCGGGAATCACAATGAGCAGTTCTTC.